This entry features one TCR beta chain sequence. Antigen specificity is unknown. This entry is derived from a study of T cell responses to AZD1222 COVID-19 vaccine. Study as a whole: Second-dose timings of about 4 or about 12 weeks were pooled.

This table comes from immunoSEQ multiplex PCR, and its TCRdb copy is limited to in-frame clones, with some not included. The sample includes about 78,000 clones, roughly 82% seen only once; the top ten take 2.5% to 3.5%. General study findings and limits: Spike-specific TCR breadth and depth grew following two AZD1222 doses. The donor group comprised mostly white British people and more females; the analysis possibly underestimated clonal diversity.

The starting material was peripheral blood, obtained on day 0 of AZD1222 vaccination. This receptor was taken from an adult in good health.

The CDR3 reads CASSLTGPRDEKLFF. The CDR3 nucleotides read TGTGCCAGCAGCCTTACAGGGCCGAGGGATGAAAAACTGTTTTTT. The V gene is TRBV5-4, the J gene TRBJ1-4; TRBD1 might be the D (6 bases). This CDR3 contains 15 residues. Germline CDR1 SGHNT, CDR2 YYREEE (reference sequence). V lost 4 bases and J 6 bases, leaving 16 bases between the germline ends.